This is a list of T cell receptor beta chains from one sample in a study of OX40 agonist ivuxolimab in advanced cancers. The assay was immunoSEQ multiplex PCR, and TCRdb's table has in-frame clones only and misses some. The top ten clones hold approximately 2% of a sample with roughly 86,000 clones, approximately 83% of them seen once. The specimen comprised CD4+ or CD8+ T cells sorted from blood, sampled in a trial of the OX40 agonist ivuxolimab. The receptor source for this set is an adult with an advanced solid tumor such as melanoma, head and neck, liver or kidney cancer. The CDR3 runs from the conserved cysteine through the conserved F or W. The D gene is left open where the match is weak. The size entry is marked missing in some rows and otherwise reads once, few, many or a size class.

cdr3_nt	cdr3_aa	j_call	v_call	d_call	clone_size
TGTGCCAGCAGCTTAGATAGCAGAAGCACAGATACGCAGTATTTT	CASSLDSRSTDTQYF	TRBJ2-3	TRBV11-2	.	.
TGCGCCAGCAGCCAAGTATCAGGGGGCATAAACAATGAGCAGTTCTTC	CASSQVSGGINNEQFF	TRBJ2-1	TRBV4-3	TRBD1	.
TGTGCCAGCAGCGTCGATGTGGGAGGGGATGAGCAGTTCTTC	CASSVDVGGDEQFF	TRBJ2-1	TRBV9	TRBD2	.
TGTGCCAGCAGCCAAGGTCCGAGTCAGCCCCAGCATTTT	CASSQGPSQPQHF	TRBJ1-5	TRBV4-2	.	few
TGTGCCAGTAGTATTGGCTCGCCTCTGAGCTCCTACGAGCAGTACTTC	CASSIGSPLSSYEQYF	TRBJ2-7	TRBV19	.	once
TGCAGTGCTAGTAAGCGGGATGAAGCTTTCTTT	CSASKRDEAFF	TRBJ1-1	TRBV20-1	.	.
TGTGCCAGCAGTTTAAGACTACAGGACACCGGGGAGCTGTTTTTT	CASSLRLQDTGELFF	TRBJ2-2	TRBV7-9	.	.
TGTGCCAGCAGCGCGACACTAGCGGGGGGGCAGGGCACGCAGTATTTT	CASSATLAGGQGTQYF	TRBJ2-3	TRBV7-2	TRBD2	.
TGTGCCAGCAGCCCGGGACAGCACTATGGCTACACCTTC	CASSPGQHYGYTF	TRBJ1-2	TRBV11-2	TRBD1	.
TGTGCCAGCAGGAGAGGAGGATCTGAAGCTTTCTTT	CASRRGGSEAFF	TRBJ1-1	TRBV6-1	.	once
TGTGCCAGCAGCCCCCTAGCGGCTAGCACAGATACGCAGTATTTT	CASSPLAASTDTQYF	TRBJ2-3	TRBV7-6	TRBD2	.
TGTGCCAGCAGCTTATTCGACAGGCGAAACTACGAGCAGTACTTC	CASSLFDRRNYEQYF	TRBJ2-7	TRBV7-9	.	.
TGCGCCAGCAGCTTGACGAACACTGAAGCTTTCTTT	CASSLTNTEAFF	TRBJ1-1	TRBV5-1	.	.
TGTGCCTGGAGTGTGAGGTGGAGAGGGAACTCCTACGAGCAGTACTTC	CAWSVRWRGNSYEQYF	TRBJ2-7	TRBV30	.	.
TGCGCCAGCAGCTTGGGGCCAGGGGAGGCCTACGAGCAGTACTTC	CASSLGPGEAYEQYF	TRBJ2-7	TRBV5-1	.	.
TGTGCCAGCAGCCTAGCGCGGGGGATTGGGCTGTTTTTT	CASSLARGIGLFF	TRBJ2-2	TRBV14	TRBD2	.
TGTGCCAGCAGCTTGTTTTGGAGCGGGGTAGGAGGAGATACGCAGTATTTT	CASSLFWSGVGGDTQYF	TRBJ2-3	TRBV5-4	TRBD2	.
TGTGCCAGCAGCCCCGGCGGGACAAACACTGAAGCTTTCTTT	CASSPGGTNTEAFF	TRBJ1-1	TRBV7-2	.	.
TGTGCCACCGCGAGGACAGGGGGCTATGAAGCTTTCTTT	CATARTGGYEAFF	TRBJ1-1	TRBV15	TRBD1	.
TGTGCCAGCAGCTTTAGCCCCAGCCTAATCTACGAGCAGTACTTC	CASSFSPSLIYEQYF	TRBJ2-7	TRBV5-6	.	.
TGCGCCAGCAGCTCCGGATGGGACAGTAGCACAGATACGCAGTATTTT	CASSSGWDSSTDTQYF	TRBJ2-3	TRBV5-1	TRBD1	.
TGTGCCAGCAGCCAAGCGCACAATCAGCCCCAGCATTTT	CASSQAHNQPQHF	TRBJ1-5	TRBV14	.	.
TGCAGCGTACTGGGACCGAGGGAGACCCAGTACTTC	CSVLGPRETQYF	TRBJ2-5	TRBV29-1	.	.
TGTGCCAGCAGCTTGTGGGGGGTCCTCCGGAACATTGAGCAGTTCTTC	CASSLWGVLRNIEQFF	TRBJ2-1	TRBV5-8	.	.
TGTGCCAGCCTCTCCTCGGACAGGCCGGGGACCCAGTACTTC	CASLSSDRPGTQYF	TRBJ2-5	TRBV28	TRBD1	.
TGTGCCAGCTCACCACCGTGGAACAGGGGCAGTCGGCAAAATTCACCCCTCCACTTT	CASSPPWNRGSRQNSPLHF	TRBJ1-6	TRBV18	TRBD1	few
TGTGCCAGCAGCACGGACAGCCTACTGGATGGCTACACCTTC	CASSTDSLLDGYTF	TRBJ1-2	TRBV11-2	.	.
TGTGCCAGCAGTTTATCCTTGACAGGGGGCCGCGAGACCCAGTACTTC	CASSLSLTGGRETQYF	TRBJ2-5	TRBV27	TRBD1	.
TGCGCCAGCAGCACCAGCGGGAGGGCGGAAGAGACCCAGTACTTC	CASSTSGRAEETQYF	TRBJ2-5	TRBV5-1	TRBD2	.
TGTGCCAGCAGCCAAGGACCAGGGCAGGGAAGAACCTACGAGCAGTACTTC	CASSQGPGQGRTYEQYF	TRBJ2-7	TRBV4-2	.	once
TGTGCCAGTAGTATTGGATCAAGGCCGTACTTC	CASSIGSRPYF	TRBJ2-7	TRBV19	.	.
TGTGCCAGCAGCTTTTACAGCAACACCGGGGAGCTGTTTTTT	CASSFYSNTGELFF	TRBJ2-2	TRBV7-9	.	.
TGTGCCAGCAGCTTACGGGCAGTCAGCTCTGGAAACACCATATATTTT	CASSLRAVSSGNTIYF	TRBJ1-3	TRBV7-2	.	.
TGTGCCAGCAGCGCCCAACGGCAAGAGACCCAGTACTTC	CASSAQRQETQYF	TRBJ2-5	TRBV7-2	.	.
TGTGCCAGCACCCTTCGTTGGACTAGCGGACCCAATGAGCAGTTCTTC	CASTLRWTSGPNEQFF	TRBJ2-1	TRBV7-2	TRBD2	.
TGTGCCAGCAGCTTTACAGGTTTCGAGACCCAGTACTTC	CASSFTGFETQYF	TRBJ2-5	TRBV11-3	.	.
TGTGCCAGCAGCTTAACTGGGGAGCTGTTTTTT	CASSLTGELFF	TRBJ2-2	TRBV11-2	.	.
TGTGCCAGCAGCTTAGAGGTATGGGCTAGCGGGCGCCCTAGTGAGCAGTTCTTC	CASSLEVWASGRPSEQFF	TRBJ2-1	TRBV7-2	TRBD2	.
TGTGCCAGCAGCCAAGATTGGCAGGGAAATGTGAAGCAGTACTTC	CASSQDWQGNVKQYF	TRBJ2-7	TRBV4-2	.	.
TGTGCCAGCTCAGGACAGGGGGCCGGTGAGACCCAGTACTTC	CASSGQGAGETQYF	TRBJ2-5	TRBV18	TRBD1	.